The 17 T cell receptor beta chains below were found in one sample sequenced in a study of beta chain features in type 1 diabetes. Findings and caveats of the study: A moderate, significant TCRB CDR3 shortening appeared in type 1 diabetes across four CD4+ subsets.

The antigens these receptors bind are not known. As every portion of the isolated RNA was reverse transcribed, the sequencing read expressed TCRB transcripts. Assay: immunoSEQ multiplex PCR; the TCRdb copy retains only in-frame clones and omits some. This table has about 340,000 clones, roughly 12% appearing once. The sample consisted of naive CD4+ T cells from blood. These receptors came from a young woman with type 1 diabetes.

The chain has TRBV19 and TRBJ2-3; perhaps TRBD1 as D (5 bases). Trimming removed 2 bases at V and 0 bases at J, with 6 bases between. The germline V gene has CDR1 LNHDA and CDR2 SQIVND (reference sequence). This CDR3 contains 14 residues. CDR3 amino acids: CASSIQGSTDTQYF. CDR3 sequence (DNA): TGTGCCAGTAGTATACAGGGTAGCACAGATACGCAGTATTTT.

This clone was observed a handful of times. This CDR3 is CSARARTSQYF. The CDR3, as DNA: TGCAGTGCTAGAGCCCGGACTAGCCAGTACTTC. V gene TRBV20-1 combines with J gene TRBJ2-7, with 8 bases identical to TRBD2. Germline V CDR1 and CDR2: DFQATT, SNEGSKA (reference sequence). Trimming removed 1 base from V and 10 bases from J; junction bases left unmatched: 3. The CDR3 contains 11 residues.

CDR3 coding DNA: TGTGCCAGCAGACGTCGACAAACGGGATTTAGTGGCTACACCTTC. This sequence encodes CASRRRQTGFSGYTF. This chain joins TRBV21-1 and TRBJ1-2. TRBV21-1 is a pseudogene segment. The CDR3 spans 15 residues.

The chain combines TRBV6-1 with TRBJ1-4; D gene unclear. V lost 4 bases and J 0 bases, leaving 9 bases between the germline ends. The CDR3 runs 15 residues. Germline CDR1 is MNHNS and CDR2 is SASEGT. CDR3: CASSGLGTTNEKLFF. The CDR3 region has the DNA TGTGCCAGCAGTGGGCTAGGCACAACTAATGAAAAACTGTTTTTT.

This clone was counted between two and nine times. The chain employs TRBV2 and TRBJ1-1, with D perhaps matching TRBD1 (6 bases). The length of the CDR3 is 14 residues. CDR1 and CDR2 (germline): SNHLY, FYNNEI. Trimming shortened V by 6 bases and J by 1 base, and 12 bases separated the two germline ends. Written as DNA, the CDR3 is TGTGCCAGCAGCCTACAGGGACCGAACACTGAAGCTTTCTTT. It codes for CASSLQGPNTEAFF.

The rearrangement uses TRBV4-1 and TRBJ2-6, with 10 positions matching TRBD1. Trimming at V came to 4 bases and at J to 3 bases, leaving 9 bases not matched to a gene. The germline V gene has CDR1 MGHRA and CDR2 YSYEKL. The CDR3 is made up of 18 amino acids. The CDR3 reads CASSRTGGPLDGANVLTF. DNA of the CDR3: TGCGCCAGCAGCCGGACAGGGGGGCCCCTGGATGGGGCCAACGTCCTGACTTTC.

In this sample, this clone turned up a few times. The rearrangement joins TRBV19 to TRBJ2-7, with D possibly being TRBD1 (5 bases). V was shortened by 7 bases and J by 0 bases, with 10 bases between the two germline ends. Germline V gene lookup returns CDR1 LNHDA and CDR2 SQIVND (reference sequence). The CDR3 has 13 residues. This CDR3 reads CASTNRSSYEQYV. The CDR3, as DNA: TGTGCCAGTACTAACAGGAGCTCCTACGAGCAGTACGTC.

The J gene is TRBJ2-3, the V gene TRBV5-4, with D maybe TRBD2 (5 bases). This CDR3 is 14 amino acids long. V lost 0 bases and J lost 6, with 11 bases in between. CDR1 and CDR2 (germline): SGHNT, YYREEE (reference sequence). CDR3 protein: CASSLAGGVDTQYF. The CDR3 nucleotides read TGTGCCAGCAGCTTGGCCGGAGGAGTGGATACGCAGTATTTT.

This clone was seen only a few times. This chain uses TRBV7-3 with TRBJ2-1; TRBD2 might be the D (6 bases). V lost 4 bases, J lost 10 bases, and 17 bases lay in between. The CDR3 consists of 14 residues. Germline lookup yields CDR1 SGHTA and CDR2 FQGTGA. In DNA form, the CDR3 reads TGTGCCAGCAGCTCCAGGGTGGGCGGGGACGAGCAGTTCTTC. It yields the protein CASSSRVGGDEQFF. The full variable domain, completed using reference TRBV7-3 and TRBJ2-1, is GAGVSQTPSNKVTEKGKYVELRCDPISGHTALYWYRQSLGQGPEFLIYFQGTGAADDSGLPNDRFFAVRPEGSVSTLKIQRTERGDSAVYLCASSSRVGGDEQFFGPGTRLTVL.

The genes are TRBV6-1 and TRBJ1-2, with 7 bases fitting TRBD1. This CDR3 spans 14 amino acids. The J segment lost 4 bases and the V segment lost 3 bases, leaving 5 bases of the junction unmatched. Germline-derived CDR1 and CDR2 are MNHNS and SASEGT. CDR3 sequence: CASSELDRAYGYTF. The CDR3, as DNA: TGTGCCAGCAGTGAGTTAGACAGGGCCTATGGCTACACCTTC.

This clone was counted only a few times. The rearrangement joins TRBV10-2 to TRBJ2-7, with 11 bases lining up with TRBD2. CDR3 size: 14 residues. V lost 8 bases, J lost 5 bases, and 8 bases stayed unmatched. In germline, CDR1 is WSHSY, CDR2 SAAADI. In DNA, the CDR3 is TGCGCCAGCGATAGCGGGAGGGCCACCGACGAGCAGTACTTC. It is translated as CASDSGRATDEQYF.

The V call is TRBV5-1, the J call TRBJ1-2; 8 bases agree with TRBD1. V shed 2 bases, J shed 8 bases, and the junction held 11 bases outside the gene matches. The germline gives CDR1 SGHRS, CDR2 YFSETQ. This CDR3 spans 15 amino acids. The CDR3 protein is CASSLGGQGVDGYTF. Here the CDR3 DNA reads TGCGCCAGCAGCTTAGGCGGACAGGGAGTTGACGGCTACACCTTC.

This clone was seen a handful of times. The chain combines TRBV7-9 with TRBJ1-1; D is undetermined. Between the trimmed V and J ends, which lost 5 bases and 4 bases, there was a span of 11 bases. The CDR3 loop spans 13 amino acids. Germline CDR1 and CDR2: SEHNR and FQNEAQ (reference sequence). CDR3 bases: TGTGCCAGCAGCGTGCTTGGGAGCACTGAAGCTTTCTTT. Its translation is CASSVLGSTEAFF.

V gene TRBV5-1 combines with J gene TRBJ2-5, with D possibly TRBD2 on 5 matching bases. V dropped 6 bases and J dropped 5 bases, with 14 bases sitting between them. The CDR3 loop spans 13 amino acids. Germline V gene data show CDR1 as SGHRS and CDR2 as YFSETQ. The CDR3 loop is CASKTTPGETQYF. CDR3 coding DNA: TGCGCCAGCAAGACTACACCGGGGGAGACCCAGTACTTC.

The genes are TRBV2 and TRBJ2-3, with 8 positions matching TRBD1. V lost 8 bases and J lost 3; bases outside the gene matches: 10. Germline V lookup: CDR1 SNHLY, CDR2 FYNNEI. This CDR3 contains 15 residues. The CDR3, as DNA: TGTGCCAGCTCTCAAAGACAGGGGAGGACAGATACGCAGTATTTT. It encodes CASSQRQGRTDTQYF.

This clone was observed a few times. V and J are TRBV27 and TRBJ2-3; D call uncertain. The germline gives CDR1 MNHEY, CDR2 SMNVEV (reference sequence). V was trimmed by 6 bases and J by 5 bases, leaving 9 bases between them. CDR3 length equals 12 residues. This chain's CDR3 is CASRTPGDTQYF. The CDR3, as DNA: TGTGCCAGCAGGACCCCAGGAGATACGCAGTATTTT.

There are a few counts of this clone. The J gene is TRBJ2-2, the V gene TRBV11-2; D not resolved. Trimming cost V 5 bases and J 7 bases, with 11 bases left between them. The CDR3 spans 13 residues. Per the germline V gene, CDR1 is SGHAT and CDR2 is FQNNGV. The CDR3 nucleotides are TGTGCCAGCAGCCTTCACCTAGTCGGGGAGCTGTTTTTT. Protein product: CASSLHLVGELFF.